The 28 T cell receptor beta chains below come from one sample, sequenced in a study of OX40 agonist ivuxolimab in advanced cancers. Assay: immunoSEQ multiplex PCR; the TCRdb copy retains only in-frame clones and omits some. The sample carries 12,000 to 15,000 clones, roughly three quarters recorded once. The source was CD4+ or CD8+ T cells sorted from blood, collected in a trial of the OX40 agonist ivuxolimab. Every receptor here comes from an adult with an advanced solid tumor such as melanoma, head and neck, liver or kidney cancer.

This rearrangement joins TRBV27 to TRBJ1-2, with D tentatively TRBD1 (5 bases). The CDR3 has 15 residues. Germline CDR1 and CDR2: MNHEY and SMNVEV (reference sequence). V lost 4 bases and J lost 4, with 16 bases in between. The CDR3 reads CASSWGRGPLYGYTF. DNA of the CDR3: TGTGCCAGCAGTTGGGGGAGAGGGCCCCTCTATGGCTACACCTTC.

This chain joins TRBV18 and TRBJ2-7, with 7 bases aligning to TRBD1. The CDR3 is made up of 16 amino acids. The V and J ends lost 6 bases and 1 base, in that order; junction bases with no gene match: 12. The germline V gene has CDR1 KGHSH and CDR2 LQKENI. This chain's CDR3 is CASSGSTGTASYEQYF. In DNA form, the CDR3 reads TGTGCCAGCTCCGGTAGTACCGGGACAGCTTCCTACGAGCAGTACTTC. The full variable domain, in which reference TRBV18 and TRBJ2-7 provide the parts outside the CDR3, is NAGVMQNPRHLVRRRGQEARLRCSPMKGHSHVYWYRQLPEEGLKFMVYLQKENIIDESGMPKERFSAEFPKEGPSILRIQQVVRGDSAAYFCASSGSTGTASYEQYFGPGTRLTVT.

Of note for this clone: This specimen includes other DNA sequences encoding the same CDR3. This chain connects TRBV6-1 to TRBJ2-7; D is undetermined. This CDR3 spans 11 amino acids. Between the trimmed V and J ends, which lost 6 bases and 0 bases, there was a span of 3 bases. Looked up from germline, CDR1 is MNHNS and CDR2 is SASEGT. The CDR3 loop is CASRISYEQYF. The CDR3 DNA is TGTGCCAGCAGGATCTCCTACGAGCAGTACTTC.

By proportion, this clone is medium-sized. The chain recombines TRBV5-4 with TRBJ2-3, with 10 nucleotides matching TRBD2. Germline V gene data show CDR1 as SGHNT and CDR2 as YYREEE (reference sequence). The CDR3 is made up of 14 amino acids. Losses at the gene ends were 2 bases for V and 4 bases for J; bases not matched to a gene: 1. The CDR3 loop is CASSFGLAADTQYF. As DNA, the CDR3 is TGTGCCAGCAGCTTCGGACTAGCGGCAGATACGCAGTATTTT.

The rearrangement joins TRBV7-9 to TRBJ2-1; D is uncertain. The CDR3 is made up of 14 amino acids. Germline V CDR1 and CDR2: SEHNR, FQNEAQ (reference sequence). Trimming left V 4 bases short and J 11 bases short, with 18 bases between. The CDR3 nucleotides read TGTGCCAGCAGCTCTCGACTCGAAACGAAAAAGCAGTTCTTC. Translating it yields CASSSRLETKKQFF.

This clone was seen a few times. The genes are TRBV4-3 and TRBJ2-3, with 13 positions matching TRBD2. The V and J ends lost 0 bases and 2 bases, in that order; junction bases with no gene match: 5. This CDR3 is 18 amino acids long. The germline V gene encodes CDR1 LGHNA and CDR2 YSLEER. CDR3 loop: CASSQDRGLAGNTDTQYF. CDR3 coding DNA: TGCGCCAGCAGCCAAGATCGGGGACTAGCGGGGAACACAGATACGCAGTATTTT.

The J gene is TRBJ2-1, the V gene TRBV4-3, with TRBD2 matching over 8 bases. V was pared by 3 bases and J by 9 bases, with 10 bases of the junction left unmatched. CDR3 length equals 15 residues. CDR1 and CDR2 from the germline V gene are LGHNA and YSLEER. CDR3 nucleotides: TGCGCCAGCAGCCACGCCGGGACTAGTTCTGTTGAGCAGTTCTTC. As protein: CASSHAGTSSVEQFF.

The chain couples TRBV30 to TRBJ2-7, with 7 bases aligning to TRBD1. The CDR3 sequence is 14 residues long. Germline V CDR1 and CDR2: GTSNPN, SVGIG (reference sequence). Losses at the gene ends were 0 bases for V and 2 bases for J; bases not matched to a gene: 4. The DNA of the CDR3 is TGTGCCTGGAGTGTAGCAACAGGGGCCTACGAGCAGTACTTC. As protein: CAWSVATGAYEQYF.

The genes are TRBV4-3 and TRBJ1-5, with 9 bases fitting TRBD1. The trim removed 0 bases at V and 0 bases at J, leaving 9 bases unmatched. Germline V gives CDR1 LGHNA, CDR2 YSLEER. The CDR3 runs to 19 residues. The CDR3 loop reads CASSQEAGTGLYSNQPQHF. The CDR3 DNA reads TGCGCCAGCAGCCAAGAGGCCGGGACAGGGCTCTATAGCAATCAGCCCCAGCATTTT.

The rearrangement links TRBV5-8 to TRBJ2-5; 15 nucleotides align to TRBD2. CDR1 and CDR2 (germline): SGHTS, YDEGEE. This CDR3 has 17 residues. V dropped 3 bases and J dropped 5; count of bases not matched to a gene: 8. The CDR3 DNA is TGTGCCAGCAGCTACGGACTAGCGGGGGGGCCAATGGAGACCCAGTACTTC. It encodes CASSYGLAGGPMETQYF.

The rearrangement links TRBV27 to TRBJ1-1, with a weak D call TRBD1 (6 bases). This CDR3 spans 15 amino acids. CDR1 and CDR2 from the germline V gene are MNHEY and SMNVEV (reference sequence). V gave up 0 bases and J gave up 4 bases, with 12 bases separating them. CDR3 residues: CASSLSKGGGTEAFF. The CDR3, as DNA: TGTGCCAGCAGTTTATCGAAGGGGGGGGGCACTGAAGCTTTCTTT.

The chain links TRBV19 to TRBJ1-1; TRBD1 is a possible D gene (5 bases). Germline CDR1 LNHDA, CDR2 SQIVND (reference sequence). The V end lost 3 bases, the J end lost 1 base, and 6 bases lay between the germline ends. This CDR3 has 13 amino acids. CDR3 bases: TGTGCCAGTAGTATCCAGGGGAACACTGAAGCTTTCTTT. This sequence encodes CASSIQGNTEAFF.

This clone was counted a few times. V is TRBV29-1 and J is TRBJ2-1; D uncertain. The CDR3 contains 12 residues. Per germline, CDR1 SQVTM and CDR2 ANQGSEA. Trimming cost V 7 bases and J 4 bases, with 11 bases left between them. CDR3 residues: CSGELRYNEQFF. CDR3 DNA: TGCAGCGGCGAACTTAGATACAATGAGCAGTTCTTC.

The sample holds a few counts of this clone. The rearrangement links TRBV4-3 to TRBJ1-5; TRBD1 agrees at 9 bases. The CDR3 length is 16 residues. Germline CDR1 and CDR2: LGHNA and YSLEER. V was pared by 0 bases and J by 7 bases, with 7 bases of the junction left unmatched. The CDR3 loop reads CASSQDGTTGGQPQHF. In nucleotides, the CDR3 is TGCGCCAGCAGCCAAGATGGGACGACAGGGGGGCAGCCCCAGCATTTT.

The chain links TRBV9 to TRBJ2-3, with 11 bases matching TRBD2. Losses at the gene ends were 2 bases for V and 8 bases for J; bases not matched to a gene: 7. This CDR3 has 15 amino acids. Germline CDR1 SGDLS, CDR2 YYNGEE. The CDR3 spells CASSVSGGASGTQYF. CDR3 DNA: TGTGCCAGCAGCGTTAGCGGGGGGGCCTCAGGTACGCAGTATTTT. Complete variable domain (other parts from reference TRBV9 and TRBJ2-3): DSGVTQTPKHLITATGQRVTLRCSPRSGDLSVYWYQQSLDQGLQFLIQYYNGEERAKGNILERFSAQQFPDLHSELNLSSLELGDSALYFCASSVSGGASGTQYFGPGTRLTVL.

V gene TRBV5-1 combines with J gene TRBJ2-7; D unresolved. V gave up 0 bases and J gave up 3 bases, with 10 bases separating them. Germline V lookup: CDR1 SGHRS, CDR2 YFSETQ. The CDR3 contains 14 residues. CDR3 coding DNA: TGCGCCAGCAGCTTGGCCGAAAACTTCTACGAGCAGTACTTC. Protein product: CASSLAENFYEQYF.

The chain links TRBV7-8 to TRBJ1-1, with 7 bases fitting TRBD1. The V segment lost 4 bases and the J segment 4 bases; nucleotides outside the gene matches: 6. The CDR3 is made up of 14 amino acids. CDR1 SGHVS and CDR2 FQNEAQ come from the germline V gene. The CDR3 DNA sequence: TGTGCCAGCAGCTATTCCCCAGGGGGCACTGAAGCTTTCTTT. It specifies CASSYSPGGTEAFF. Drawing the rest from reference TRBV7-8 and TRBJ1-1, the complete variable domain is GAGVSQSPRYKVAKRGQDVALRCDPISGHVSLFWYQQALGQGPEFLTYFQNEAQLDKSGLPSDRFFAERPEGSVSTLKIQRTQQEDSAVYLCASSYSPGGTEAFFGQGTRLTVV.

The gene calls are TRBV9 and TRBJ2-3, with 9 bases matching TRBD1. The CDR3 has 15 residues. The junction had 5 bases not matched to a gene; V was cut back by 3 bases and J by 3 bases. Germline V gene data show CDR1 as SGDLS and CDR2 as YYNGEE. CDR3 sequence reads: CASSAGTGTTDTQYF. CDR3 DNA: TGTGCCAGCAGCGCCGGGACAGGGACTACAGATACGCAGTATTTT.

The rearrangement links TRBV6-5 to TRBJ2-5; D is unresolved. The tail of the sequence fits TRBJ2-7 better, so the J call may be wrong. The CDR3 has 14 residues. The germline gives CDR1 MNHEY, CDR2 SVGAGI. The CDR3 sequence: CASSYSSDSYEQYF. Written as DNA, the CDR3 is TGTGCCAGCAGTTACTCGTCCGACTCCTACGAGCAGTACTTC.

The chain recombines TRBV6-1 with TRBJ1-2, with 7 bases aligning to TRBD1. Germline CDR1 reads MNHNS; CDR2 reads SASEGT. With V trimmed by 6 bases and J by 4 bases, 8 bases remained unmatched. CDR3 length: 14 residues. CDR3 in amino acids: CASRGGTDRYGYTF. The CDR3 DNA reads as TGTGCCAGCAGGGGCGGGACAGATCGCTATGGCTACACCTTC.

This clone is judged medium-sized. V and J are TRBV11-2 and TRBJ1-1, with a possible D match to TRBD1 (6 bases). Germline V gives CDR1 SGHAT, CDR2 FQNNGV. There are 12 residues in the CDR3. V dropped 5 bases and J dropped 9 bases, with 13 bases sitting between them. The DNA of the CDR3 is TGTGCCAGCAGCCCGGGGGCGACCAAAGCTTTCTTT. It codes for CASSPGATKAFF.

The chain is built from TRBV7-9 and TRBJ2-7, with 11 bases matching TRBD1. This CDR3 is 13 amino acids long. The germline CDR1 and CDR2 sequences are SEHNR and FQNEAQ (reference sequence). V shed 8 bases, J shed 5 bases, and the junction held 5 bases outside the gene matches. The CDR3 bases are TGTGCCAGCTCTTTGGACAGGGGGCACGAGCAGTACTTC. Its translation: CASSLDRGHEQYF.

The rearrangement joins TRBV11-2 to TRBJ1-3, with D unresolved. There are 15 residues in the CDR3. Germline values: CDR1 SGHAT, CDR2 FQNNGV. V lost 2 bases and J 0 bases, leaving 8 bases between the germline ends. This chain's CDR3 is CASSLPVSSGNTIYF. Written as DNA, the CDR3 is TGTGCCAGCAGCTTACCTGTAAGCTCTGGAAACACCATATATTTT.

The sample holds one count of this clone. The CDR3 sequence is CASSQDPLSGGTNTGELFF. In DNA, the CDR3 is TGCGCCAGCAGCCAAGATCCTCTTAGCGGGGGGACGAACACCGGGGAGCTGTTTTTT. V usage is TRBV4-3 and J usage is TRBJ2-2; 10 bases match TRBD2. The V gene's germline CDR1 is LGHNA and CDR2 YSLEER. CDR3 length: 19 amino acids. Trimming took 0 bases from V and 0 from J; bases not matched to a gene: 7.

The chain combines TRBV5-4 with TRBJ2-7; D might be TRBD1 (6 bases). V was clipped by 3 bases and J by 1 base, with 8 bases between them. CDR3 length equals 13 residues. The germline V gene has CDR1 SGHNT and CDR2 YYREEE (reference sequence). DNA of the CDR3: TGTGCCAGCAGCTGGGACACTTCCTACGAGCAGTACTTC. It yields the protein CASSWDTSYEQYF.

The chain has TRBV7-9 and TRBJ1-2; no reliable D call. V shed 5 bases and J shed 3 bases, with 22 bases lying between them. Germline loops: CDR1 SEHNR, CDR2 FQNEAQ (reference sequence). CDR3 length equals 17 residues. CDR3 sequence reads: CASSHTTVPEKHYGYTF. The CDR3 region has the DNA TGTGCCAGCAGCCATACAACGGTCCCCGAGAAACACTATGGCTACACCTTC.

This clone came up a few times. The rearrangement links TRBV7-8 to TRBJ1-2; no definite D call. V dropped 2 bases and J dropped 1 base, with 14 bases sitting between them. CDR1 SGHVS and CDR2 FQNEAQ come from the germline V gene. The CDR3 consists of 16 residues. In DNA form, the CDR3 reads TGTGCCAGCAGCTTAAATCGTCAGTGGATTAACTATGGCTACACCTTC. This sequence encodes CASSLNRQWINYGYTF.

V usage is TRBV7-9 and J usage is TRBJ2-7, with TRBD1 matching 7 bases. CDR1 SEHNR and CDR2 FQNEAQ come from the germline V gene (reference sequence). The CDR3 runs 12 residues. The V segment lost 1 base and the J segment 7 bases; nucleotides outside the gene matches: 1. The CDR3 DNA sequence: TGTGCCAGCAGCTTAGGGACAGGTGAGCAGTACTTC. Encoded protein: CASSLGTGEQYF. Filled out from reference TRBV7-9 and TRBJ2-7, the complete variable domain reads DTGVSQNPRHKITKRGQNVTFRCDPISEHNRLYWYRQTLGQGPEFLTYFQNEAQLEKSRLLSDRFSAERPKGSFSTLEIQRTEQGDSAMYLCASSLGTGEQYFGPGTRLTVT.